This TCR beta chain was observed in a study of cytomegalovirus exposure and HLA in healthy donors. The table lists this clone with a few counts. The antigen is not known. Study outcomes and limitations: Some segments of the V type, notably TRBV6-2 and TRBV6-3, were excluded as indistinguishable.

Trimming removed 5 bases at V and 6 bases at J, with 23 bases between. This CDR3 region has 17 residues. Germline V gives CDR1 SEHNR, CDR2 FQNEAQ (reference sequence). The PCR ran on 60 Vbeta and 13 Jbeta primers. Using immunoSEQ multiplex PCR, the repertoire was profiled, and TCRdb retains in-frame clones only, with some absent. The data hold fewer than 250,000 clones, with 80% to 90% observed a single time. The chain is built from TRBV7-9 and TRBJ2-1, with D maybe TRBD1 (5 bases). The source of this sequence is a man between 25 and 39 years old in good health and CMV-seronegative. Material for sequencing was PBMCs. CDR3 amino acids: CASSPRTEQAVGNEQFF. For the CDR3, the DNA is TGTGCCAGCAGCCCCCGGACCGAACAGGCCGTGGGCAATGAGCAGTTCTTC.